Listed below are T cell receptor beta chains from one sample, sequenced in a study of T cells in Graves' hyperthyroidism and ophthalmopathy. TCRdb re-called the multiplex PCR reads through MiXCR, storing one row per CDR3 protein. The sample includes about half a million distinct CDR3 sequences, less than 25% of them seen just once. Material for sequencing was blood. The receptors come from a man aged 18 to 29 with Graves' hyperthyroidism. The CDR3 runs from the conserved cysteine through the conserved F or W. Each record gives: CDR3 DNA, CDR3 protein, D gene, J gene, clone size, V gene. A D gene is named only where the DNA matches it firmly. Rows may omit the clone size; those that give it use once, few, many or a size class.

CDR3 DNA: TGTGCCAGCAGCCAAAGCCAGGATGGCTACACCTTC
CDR3 protein: CASSQSQDGYTF
D gene: NA
J gene: TRBJ1-2
clone size: many
V gene: TRBV16

CDR3 DNA: TGTGCCAACTCCTGGGGGGCCGGCTATGGCTACACCTTC
CDR3 protein: CANSWGAGYGYTF
D gene: NA
J gene: TRBJ1-2
clone size: many
V gene: TRBV6-1

CDR3 DNA: TGTGCCATCATGGAGGGGACAGGAAACACCATATATTTT
CDR3 protein: CAIMEGTGNTIYF
D gene: NA
J gene: TRBJ1-3
clone size: many
V gene: TRBV10-3

CDR3 DNA: TGTGCCGGCAGTTTAGACCAAAACTATGGCTACACCTTC
CDR3 protein: CAGSLDQNYGYTF
D gene: NA
J gene: TRBJ1-2
clone size: NA
V gene: TRBV28

CDR3 DNA: TGTGCCAGCAGCTTCGTCAGGGGTTACGAGCAGTACTTC
CDR3 protein: CASSFVRGYEQYF
D gene: NA
J gene: TRBJ2-7
clone size: few
V gene: TRBV5-5

CDR3 DNA: TGTGCCAGCTCACGTTTCCCGGCGGAATCGTCTGTAAGCACCATATATTTT
CDR3 protein: CASSRFPAESSVSTIYF
D gene: NA
J gene: TRBJ1-3
clone size: NA
V gene: TRBV18

CDR3 DNA: TGTGCACCAGCAATTAGGGGGCCTGGGTATCAGCCCCAGCATTTT
CDR3 protein: CAPAIRGPGYQPQHF
D gene: TRBD1
J gene: TRBJ1-5
clone size: many
V gene: TRBV11-2

CDR3 DNA: TGTGCCAGCAGCCATTCAGTTACTGGCTACACCTTC
CDR3 protein: CASSHSVTGYTF
D gene: NA
J gene: TRBJ1-2
clone size: NA
V gene: TRBV3-1

CDR3 DNA: TGTGCCAGCAGTTACGGAATTAGCGCTGAAGCTTTCTTT
CDR3 protein: CASSYGISAEAFF
D gene: NA
J gene: TRBJ1-1
clone size: many
V gene: TRBV6-5

CDR3 DNA: TGTGCCACCAGTGATCCGACGGGACGAGAGACCCAGTACTTC
CDR3 protein: CATSDPTGRETQYF
D gene: NA
J gene: TRBJ2-5
clone size: many
V gene: TRBV24-1

CDR3 DNA: TGCGCCAGCAGCTGGACTAGCGGGGGGGCGGAAGAGACCCAGTACTTC
CDR3 protein: CASSWTSGGAEETQYF
D gene: TRBD2
J gene: TRBJ2-5
clone size: many
V gene: TRBV5-1

CDR3 DNA: TGTGCCAGCAGTGTGGCCAGTAGCAATCAGCCCCAGCATTTT
CDR3 protein: CASSVASSNQPQHF
D gene: NA
J gene: TRBJ1-5
clone size: many
V gene: TRBV2

CDR3 DNA: TGTGCCAGCAGTGATTATGGGGGCTACACCTTC
CDR3 protein: CASSDYGGYTF
D gene: NA
J gene: TRBJ1-2
clone size: many
V gene: TRBV2

CDR3 DNA: TGTGCCATCAGTGAGTTACAGACAGGGAAGGTCGATGAAGCTTTCTTT
CDR3 protein: CAISELQTGKVDEAFF
D gene: TRBD1
J gene: TRBJ1-1
clone size: many
V gene: TRBV10-3

CDR3 DNA: TGTGCCAGCAGCTTATTGGGGGGCAAAAACTACGAGCAGTACTTC
CDR3 protein: CASSLLGGKNYEQYF
D gene: NA
J gene: TRBJ2-7
clone size: many
V gene: TRBV11-2

CDR3 DNA: TGCGCCAGCAGCCCCGAGGGGAGGGTGGGAGAGACCCAGTACTTC
CDR3 protein: CASSPEGRVGETQYF
D gene: TRBD2
J gene: TRBJ2-5
clone size: NA
V gene: TRBV4-1

CDR3 DNA: TGCGCCAGCAGCCAAGATGGATGGGCTGAACGAGAGACCCAGTACTTC
CDR3 protein: CASSQDGWAERETQYF
D gene: NA
J gene: TRBJ2-5
clone size: many
V gene: TRBV4-1

CDR3 DNA: TGTGCCAGTGGACAGGGAAACCCCTACGAGCAGTACTTC
CDR3 protein: CASGQGNPYEQYF
D gene: TRBD1
J gene: TRBJ2-7
clone size: many
V gene: TRBV19

CDR3 DNA: TGTGCCAGCTCCTTAGGAGTGCCTCGGGGTGAAGCTTTCTTT
CDR3 protein: CASSLGVPRGEAFF
D gene: NA
J gene: TRBJ1-1
clone size: many
V gene: TRBV2

CDR3 DNA: TGTGCCAGCAGCCTGACAGGTTTAAGCTCCTATAATTCACCCCTCCACTTT
CDR3 protein: CASSLTGLSSYNSPLHF
D gene: NA
J gene: TRBJ1-6
clone size: few
V gene: TRBV11-2

CDR3 DNA: TGTGCCAGCAGCCTCTCCGACAACGAGCAGTACTTC
CDR3 protein: CASSLSDNEQYF
D gene: NA
J gene: TRBJ2-7
clone size: many
V gene: TRBV2

CDR3 DNA: TGTGCCACCAGCTCATCTCCATTACAGGGTACGTCCTACGAGCAGTACTTC
CDR3 protein: CATSSSPLQGTSYEQYF
D gene: NA
J gene: TRBJ2-7
clone size: many
V gene: TRBV15

CDR3 DNA: TGCGCCAGCAGCGTCCAGGGGGCCGATGAAAAACTGTTTTTT
CDR3 protein: CASSVQGADEKLFF
D gene: TRBD1
J gene: TRBJ1-4
clone size: few
V gene: TRBV5-1

CDR3 DNA: TGTGCTAGAACACCGGGACAGGTCTCCTACGAGCAGTACTTC
CDR3 protein: CARTPGQVSYEQYF
D gene: TRBD1
J gene: TRBJ2-7
clone size: NA
V gene: TRBV12-5

CDR3 DNA: TGTGCCAGCAGTTACTCGGGCCTCCTAAATTATGGCTACACCTTC
CDR3 protein: CASSYSGLLNYGYTF
D gene: NA
J gene: TRBJ1-2
clone size: many
V gene: TRBV6-5

CDR3 DNA: TGTGCCAGCAGTGATGGTCCCGCGGGGGGCGAGCAGTACTTC
CDR3 protein: CASSDGPAGGEQYF
D gene: TRBD2
J gene: TRBJ2-7
clone size: many
V gene: TRBV6-1

CDR3 DNA: TGTGCCAGTAGTATAGTGTCGGGGGTCACCGGGGAGCTGTTTTTT
CDR3 protein: CASSIVSGVTGELFF
D gene: NA
J gene: TRBJ2-2
clone size: few
V gene: TRBV19

CDR3 DNA: TGTGCCAGCAGTTTAGACAGATCGGGCCGCGAGCAGTACTTC
CDR3 protein: CASSLDRSGREQYF
D gene: NA
J gene: TRBJ2-7
clone size: NA
V gene: TRBV12-3/TRBV12-4

CDR3 DNA: TGTGCCATCCAGGGGGCCGCCGGGGAGCTGTTTTTT
CDR3 protein: CAIQGAAGELFF
D gene: TRBD1
J gene: TRBJ2-2
clone size: many
V gene: TRBV6-1

CDR3 DNA: TGCGCCAGCAGCTTGGACGGACAGGCCTACGAGCAGTACTTC
CDR3 protein: CASSLDGQAYEQYF
D gene: TRBD1
J gene: TRBJ2-7
clone size: many
V gene: TRBV5-1

CDR3 DNA: TGTGCCAGCAGTGAAGAAGCCCCAACACTCTACGAGCAGTACTTC
CDR3 protein: CASSEEAPTLYEQYF
D gene: NA
J gene: TRBJ2-7
clone size: NA
V gene: TRBV6-1

CDR3 DNA: TGTGCCACCAGCAGAGGGGTAGGGTACAGAGGAGCTTTCTTT
CDR3 protein: CATSRGVGYRGAFF
D gene: NA
J gene: TRBJ1-1
clone size: many
V gene: TRBV15

CDR3 DNA: TGTGCCAGCAGTCCGACCTTAGGGGAAAAATACAATCAGCCCCAGCATTTT
CDR3 protein: CASSPTLGEKYNQPQHF
D gene: NA
J gene: TRBJ1-5
clone size: NA
V gene: TRBV6-2/TRBV6-3

CDR3 DNA: TGTGCCATCAGTGAAGGGGTTCTAAGCAACTATGGCTACACCTTC
CDR3 protein: CAISEGVLSNYGYTF
D gene: NA
J gene: TRBJ1-2
clone size: NA
V gene: TRBV10-3

CDR3 DNA: TGCGCCAGCAGCTTCGGGACAGGGCCCCTTCGGGGCTACACCTTC
CDR3 protein: CASSFGTGPLRGYTF
D gene: TRBD1
J gene: TRBJ1-2
clone size: few
V gene: TRBV5-1

CDR3 DNA: TGTGCCAGCAGCTTAGGCAGGGGATGGGGCTACACCTTC
CDR3 protein: CASSLGRGWGYTF
D gene: NA
J gene: TRBJ1-2
clone size: NA
V gene: TRBV7-8

CDR3 DNA: TGTGCCAGCTCCCAGGGGGACTATCAGCCCCAGCATTTT
CDR3 protein: CASSQGDYQPQHF
D gene: TRBD1
J gene: TRBJ1-5
clone size: many
V gene: TRBV12-3/TRBV12-4

CDR3 DNA: TGTGCCAGCACGACAGGGACGCAAAAGACCCAGTACTTC
CDR3 protein: CASTTGTQKTQYF
D gene: TRBD1
J gene: TRBJ2-5
clone size: few
V gene: TRBV2

CDR3 DNA: TGTGCCAGCAGTTTAGTCAGGGGAGACACTGAAGCTTTCTTT
CDR3 protein: CASSLVRGDTEAFF
D gene: NA
J gene: TRBJ1-1
clone size: many
V gene: TRBV11-2

CDR3 DNA: TGTGCCAGCGGGGATGACAGTAATCAGCCCCAGCATTTT
CDR3 protein: CASGDDSNQPQHF
D gene: NA
J gene: TRBJ1-5
clone size: many
V gene: TRBV2

CDR3 DNA: TGTGCCAGCAGCCGTCCGGCAGATTACGAGCAGTACTTC
CDR3 protein: CASSRPADYEQYF
D gene: NA
J gene: TRBJ2-7
clone size: many
V gene: TRBV7-9

CDR3 DNA: TGTGCCAGCAGCCCGTACGCCGAGCAGTACTTC
CDR3 protein: CASSPYAEQYF
D gene: NA
J gene: TRBJ2-7
clone size: NA
V gene: TRBV7-2

CDR3 DNA: TGTGCCAGCAGCTGGGCAGCTTATAGCAATCAGCCCCAGCATTTT
CDR3 protein: CASSWAAYSNQPQHF
D gene: NA
J gene: TRBJ1-5
clone size: NA
V gene: TRBV5-5

CDR3 DNA: TGCGCCAGCAGCCAAGATCCGGGCAGTGGTTATGGCTACACCTTC
CDR3 protein: CASSQDPGSGYGYTF
D gene: NA
J gene: TRBJ1-2
clone size: NA
V gene: TRBV4-1

CDR3 DNA: TGTGCCAGCAGTTTCGCCCAGAGATACGAGCAGTACTTC
CDR3 protein: CASSFAQRYEQYF
D gene: NA
J gene: TRBJ2-7
clone size: many
V gene: TRBV12-3/TRBV12-4

CDR3 DNA: TGTGCCAGCAGTGTTTTCTCGCGGGAGACCTACGAGCAGTACTTC
CDR3 protein: CASSVFSRETYEQYF
D gene: TRBD2
J gene: TRBJ2-7
clone size: NA
V gene: TRBV6-1

CDR3 DNA: TGCGCCAGCAGCTTGGCAGGGGGCGATAACTATGGCTACACCTTC
CDR3 protein: CASSLAGGDNYGYTF
D gene: TRBD1
J gene: TRBJ1-2
clone size: NA
V gene: TRBV4-1

CDR3 DNA: TGTGCCAGCAGCTTAGGCAGGTTCCCGAACACCGGGGAGCTGTTTTTT
CDR3 protein: CASSLGRFPNTGELFF
D gene: NA
J gene: TRBJ2-2
clone size: NA
V gene: TRBV11-2

CDR3 DNA: TGTGCCTGGAGCCCTTCTAGGGCAGGCTACACCTTC
CDR3 protein: CAWSPSRAGYTF
D gene: NA
J gene: TRBJ1-2
clone size: many
V gene: TRBV30

CDR3 DNA: TGCGCCAGCAGTGGATTGCGAGGCCTAGCGGGATCGGGCGGGGAGCTGTTTTTT
CDR3 protein: CASSGLRGLAGSGGELFF
D gene: TRBD2
J gene: TRBJ2-2
clone size: few
V gene: TRBV10-1

CDR3 DNA: TGTGCCAGCATGGTAGACGGGACGTACCAAGAGACCCAGTACTTC
CDR3 protein: CASMVDGTYQETQYF
D gene: NA
J gene: TRBJ2-5
clone size: NA
V gene: TRBV6-2/TRBV6-3

CDR3 DNA: TGTGCCAGCAGCCAGTCGGGGTCCTACGAGCAGTACTTC
CDR3 protein: CASSQSGSYEQYF
D gene: NA
J gene: TRBJ2-7
clone size: many
V gene: TRBV6-1